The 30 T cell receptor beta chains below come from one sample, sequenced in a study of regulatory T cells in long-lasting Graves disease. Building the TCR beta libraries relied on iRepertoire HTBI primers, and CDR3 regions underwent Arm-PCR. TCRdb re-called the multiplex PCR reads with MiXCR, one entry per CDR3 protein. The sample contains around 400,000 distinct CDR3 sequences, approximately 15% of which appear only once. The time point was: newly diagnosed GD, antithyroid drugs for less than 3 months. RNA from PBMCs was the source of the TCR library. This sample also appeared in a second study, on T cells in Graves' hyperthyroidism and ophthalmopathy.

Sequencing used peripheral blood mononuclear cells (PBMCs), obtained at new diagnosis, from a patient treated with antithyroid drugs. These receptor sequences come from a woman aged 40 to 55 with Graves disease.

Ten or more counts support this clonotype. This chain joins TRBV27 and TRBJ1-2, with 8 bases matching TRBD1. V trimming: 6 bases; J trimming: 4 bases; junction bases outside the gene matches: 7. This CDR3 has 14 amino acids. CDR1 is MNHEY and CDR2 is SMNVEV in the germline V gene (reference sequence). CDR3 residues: CASRKTGAIYGYTF. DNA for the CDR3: TGTGCCAGCAGAAAGACAGGGGCGATCTATGGCTACACCTTC.

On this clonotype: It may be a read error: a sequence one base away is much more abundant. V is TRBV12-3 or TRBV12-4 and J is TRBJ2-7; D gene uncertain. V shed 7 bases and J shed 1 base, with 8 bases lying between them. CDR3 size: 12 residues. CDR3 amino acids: CASKGASYEQYF. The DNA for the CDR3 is TGTGCCAGCAAAGGAGCTTCCTACGAGCAGTACTTC.

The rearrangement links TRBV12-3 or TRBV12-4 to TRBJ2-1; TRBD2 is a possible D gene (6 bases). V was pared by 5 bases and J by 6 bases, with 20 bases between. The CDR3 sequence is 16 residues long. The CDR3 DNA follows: TGTGCCAGCAGTCTTCCTCTTAGTGGGACTCTCAATGAGCAGTTCTTC. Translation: CASSLPLSGTLNEQFF.

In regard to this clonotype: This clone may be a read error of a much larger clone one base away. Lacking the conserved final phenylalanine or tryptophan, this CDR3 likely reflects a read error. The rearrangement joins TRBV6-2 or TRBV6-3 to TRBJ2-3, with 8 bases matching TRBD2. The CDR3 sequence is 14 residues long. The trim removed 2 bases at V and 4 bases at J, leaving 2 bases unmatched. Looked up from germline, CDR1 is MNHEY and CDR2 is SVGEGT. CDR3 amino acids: CASSYKGLADTQYL. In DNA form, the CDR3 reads TGTGCCAGCAGTTACAAGGGACTAGCAGATACGCAGTATTTG.

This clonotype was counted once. CDR3 DNA: TGTGCCAGCAGCCCCCCTCCAGGGCAGGGCAACGAGCAGTACTTC. Translation gives CASSPPPGQGNEQYF. The gene calls are TRBV28 and TRBJ2-7; a weak D match, TRBD1 (5 bases). The CDR3 covers 15 residues. Between the trimmed V and J ends, which lost 6 bases and 5 bases, there was a span of 20 bases. Germline V gene data show CDR1 as MDHEN and CDR2 as SYDVKM. Full variable domain (outside the CDR3, taken from reference TRBV28 and TRBJ2-7): DVKVTQSSRYLVKRTGEKVFLECVQDMDHENMFWYRQDPGLGLRLIYFSYDVKMKEKGDIPEGYSVSREKKERFSLILESASTNQTSMYLCASSPPPGQGNEQYFGPGTRLTVT.

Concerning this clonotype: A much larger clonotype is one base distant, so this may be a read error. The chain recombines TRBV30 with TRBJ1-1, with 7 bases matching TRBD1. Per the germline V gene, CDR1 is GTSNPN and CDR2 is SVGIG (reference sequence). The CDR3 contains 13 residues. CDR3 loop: CAWSEGAGTEALF. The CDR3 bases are TGTGCCTGGAGTGAGGGGGCAGGTACTGAAGCTCTCTTT. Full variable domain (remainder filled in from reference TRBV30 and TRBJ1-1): SQTIHQWPATLVQPVGSPLSLECTVEGTSNPNLYWYRQAAGRGLQLLFYSVGIGQISSEVPQNLSASRPQDRQFILSSKKLLLSDSGFYLCAWSEGAGTEALFGQGTRLTVV.

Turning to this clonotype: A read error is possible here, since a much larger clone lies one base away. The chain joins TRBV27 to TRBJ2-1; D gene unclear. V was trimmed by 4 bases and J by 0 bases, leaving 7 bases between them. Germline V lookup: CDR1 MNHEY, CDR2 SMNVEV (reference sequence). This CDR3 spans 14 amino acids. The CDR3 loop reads CASSSFSSYNEQFF. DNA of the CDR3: TGTGCCAGCAGTTCCTTCAGCTCCTACAATGAGCAGTTCTTC.

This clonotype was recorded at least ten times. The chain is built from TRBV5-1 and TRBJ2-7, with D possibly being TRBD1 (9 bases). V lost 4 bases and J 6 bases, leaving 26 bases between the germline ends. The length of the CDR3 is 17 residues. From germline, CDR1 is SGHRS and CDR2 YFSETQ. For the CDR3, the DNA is TGCGCCAGCAGCGAGGCGGGGGGACAGGGAAGTTTTCGCGAGCAGTACTTC. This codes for CASSEAGGQGSFREQYF.

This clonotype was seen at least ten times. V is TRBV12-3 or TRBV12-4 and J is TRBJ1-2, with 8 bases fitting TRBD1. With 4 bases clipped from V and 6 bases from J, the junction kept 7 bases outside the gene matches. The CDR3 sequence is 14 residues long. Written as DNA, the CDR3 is TGTGCCAGCAGTTCCGAGACAGGGGATAATGGCTACACCTTC. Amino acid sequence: CASSSETGDNGYTF.

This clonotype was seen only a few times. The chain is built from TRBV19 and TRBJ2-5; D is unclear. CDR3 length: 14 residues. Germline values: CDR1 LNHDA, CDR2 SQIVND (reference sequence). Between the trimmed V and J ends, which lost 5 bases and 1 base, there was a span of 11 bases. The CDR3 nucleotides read TGTGCCAGTAGTCCCCTTGGCGGCCAAGAGACCCAGTACTTC. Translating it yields CASSPLGGQETQYF. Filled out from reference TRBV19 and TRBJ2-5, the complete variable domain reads DGGITQSPKYLFRKEGQNVTLSCEQNLNHDAMYWYRQDPGQGLRLIYYSQIVNDFQKGDIAEGYSVSREKKESFPLTVTSAQKNPTAFYLCASSPLGGQETQYFGPGTRLLVL.

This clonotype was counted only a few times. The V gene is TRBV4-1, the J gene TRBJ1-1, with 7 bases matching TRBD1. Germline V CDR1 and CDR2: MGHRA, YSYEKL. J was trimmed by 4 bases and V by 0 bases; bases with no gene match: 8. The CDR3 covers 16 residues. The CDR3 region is CASSQDPGQSGTEAFF. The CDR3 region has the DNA TGCGCCAGCAGCCAAGATCCGGGACAGTCTGGCACTGAAGCTTTCTTT.

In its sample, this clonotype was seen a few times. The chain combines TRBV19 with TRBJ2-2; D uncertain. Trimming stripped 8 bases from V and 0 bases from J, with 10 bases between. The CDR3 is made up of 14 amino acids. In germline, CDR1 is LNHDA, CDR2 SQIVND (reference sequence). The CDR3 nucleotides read TGTGCCAGTCGTGTACAAACGAACACCGGGGAGCTGTTTTTT. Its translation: CASRVQTNTGELFF.

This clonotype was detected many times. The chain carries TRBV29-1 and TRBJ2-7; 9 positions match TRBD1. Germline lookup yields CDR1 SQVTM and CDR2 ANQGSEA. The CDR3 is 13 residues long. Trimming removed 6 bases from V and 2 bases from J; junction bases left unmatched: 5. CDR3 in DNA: TGCAGCGTCTCCTGGGACAGGGCCTACGAGCAGTACTTC. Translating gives CSVSWDRAYEQYF.

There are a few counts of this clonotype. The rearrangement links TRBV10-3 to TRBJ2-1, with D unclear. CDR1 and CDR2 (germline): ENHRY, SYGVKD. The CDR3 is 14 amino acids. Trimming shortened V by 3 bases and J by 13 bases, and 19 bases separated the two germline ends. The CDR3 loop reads CAISEGPDQPGQFF. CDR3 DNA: TGTGCCATCAGTGAAGGCCCCGATCAACCCGGACAGTTCTTC.

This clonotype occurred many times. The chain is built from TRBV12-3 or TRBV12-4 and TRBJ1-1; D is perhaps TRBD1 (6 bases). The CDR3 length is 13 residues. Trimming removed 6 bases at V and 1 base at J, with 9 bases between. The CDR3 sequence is CASRRQENTEAFF. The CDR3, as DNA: TGTGCCAGCAGAAGACAGGAGAACACTGAAGCTTTCTTT.

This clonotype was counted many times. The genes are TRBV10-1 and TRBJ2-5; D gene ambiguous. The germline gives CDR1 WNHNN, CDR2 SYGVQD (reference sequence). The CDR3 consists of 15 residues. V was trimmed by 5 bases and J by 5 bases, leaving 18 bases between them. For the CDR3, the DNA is TGCGCCAGCAGTCCCAGCCCTAGTTTTGGGGAGACCCAGTACTTC. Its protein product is CASSPSPSFGETQYF.

The CDR3 here is CASSRALAGYNEQFF. The DNA of the CDR3 is TGTGCCAGCAGCCGAGCACTAGCGGGATACAATGAGCAGTTCTTC. The rearrangement joins TRBV7-2 to TRBJ2-1, with 10 bases aligning to TRBD2. The CDR3 sequence is 15 residues long. Looked up from germline, CDR1 is SGHTA and CDR2 is FQGNSA. Germline trimming cut 5 bases from V and 4 bases from J; bases unmatched to any gene: 5.

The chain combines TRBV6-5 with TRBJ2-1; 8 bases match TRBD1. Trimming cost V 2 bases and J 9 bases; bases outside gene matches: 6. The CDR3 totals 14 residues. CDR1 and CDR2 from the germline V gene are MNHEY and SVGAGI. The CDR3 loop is CASSYTGQGTEQFF. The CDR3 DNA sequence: TGTGCCAGCAGTTACACTGGACAGGGCACTGAGCAGTTCTTC.

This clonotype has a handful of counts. The CDR3 sequence: CASSIEGLGAYNEQFF. The DNA of the CDR3 is TGTGCCAGTAGTATAGAAGGGTTGGGGGCCTACAATGAGCAGTTCTTC. The chain links TRBV19 to TRBJ2-1; D possibly uses TRBD1 or TRBD2 (5 bases each). The CDR3 consists of 16 residues. Germline V gene lookup returns CDR1 LNHDA and CDR2 SQIVND (reference sequence). V lost 0 bases and J lost 2, with 11 bases in between.

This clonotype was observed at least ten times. CDR3 in amino acids: CASALDTPNSYEQYF. The CDR3 DNA is TGTGCTAGTGCCCTGGACACCCCAAATTCCTACGAGCAGTACTTC. The gene calls are TRBV12-5 and TRBJ2-7; a weak D match, TRBD1 (5 bases). Germline-derived CDR1 and CDR2 are LGHNT and FRNRAP. V lost 7 bases to trimming and J lost 1 base, with 17 bases between them. The CDR3 extends over 15 amino acids.

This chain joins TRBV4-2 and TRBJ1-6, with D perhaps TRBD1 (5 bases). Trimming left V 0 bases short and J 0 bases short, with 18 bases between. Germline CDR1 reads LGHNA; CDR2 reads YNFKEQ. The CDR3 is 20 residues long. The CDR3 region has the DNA TGTGCCAGCAGCCAAGAAGGGTGGTCAGGGAGCAGCTCCTATAATTCACCCCTCCACTTT. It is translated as CASSQEGWSGSSSYNSPLHF.

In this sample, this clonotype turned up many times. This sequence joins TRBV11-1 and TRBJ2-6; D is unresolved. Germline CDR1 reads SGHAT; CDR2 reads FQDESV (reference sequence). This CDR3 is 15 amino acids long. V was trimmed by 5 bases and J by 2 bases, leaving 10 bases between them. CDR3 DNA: TGTGCCAGCAGCGGGCAGCTCACTGGGGCCAACGTCCTGACTTTC. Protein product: CASSGQLTGANVLTF. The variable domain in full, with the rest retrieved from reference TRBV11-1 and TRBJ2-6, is EAEVAQSPRYKITEKSQAVAFWCDPISGHATLYWYRQILGQGPELLVQFQDESVVDDSQLPKDRFSAERLKGVDSTLKIQPAELGDSAMYLCASSGQLTGANVLTFGAGSRLTVL.

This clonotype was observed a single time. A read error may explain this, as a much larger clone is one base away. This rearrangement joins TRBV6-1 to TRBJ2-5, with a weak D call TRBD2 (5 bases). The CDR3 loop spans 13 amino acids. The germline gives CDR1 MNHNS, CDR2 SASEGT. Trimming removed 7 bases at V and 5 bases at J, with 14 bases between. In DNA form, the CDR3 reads TGTGCCAGCATCCCGGGCCGCGGGGAGACCCAGTACTTC. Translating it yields CASIPGRGETQYF.

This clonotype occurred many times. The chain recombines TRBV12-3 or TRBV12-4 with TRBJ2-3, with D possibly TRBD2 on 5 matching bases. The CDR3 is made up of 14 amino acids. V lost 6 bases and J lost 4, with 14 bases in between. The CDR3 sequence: CASSPSGSPDTQYF. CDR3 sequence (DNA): TGTGCCAGCAGCCCAAGCGGTAGTCCAGATACGCAGTATTTT.

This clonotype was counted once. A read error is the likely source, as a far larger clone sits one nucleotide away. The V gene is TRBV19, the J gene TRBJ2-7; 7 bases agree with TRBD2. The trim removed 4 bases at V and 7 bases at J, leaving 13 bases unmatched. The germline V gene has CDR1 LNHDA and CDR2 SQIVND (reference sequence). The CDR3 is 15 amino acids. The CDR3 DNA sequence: TGTGCCAGTAGTACCTTCGCGGGAGTAAGCAATGAGCAGTACTTC. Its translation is CASSTFAGVSNEQYF.

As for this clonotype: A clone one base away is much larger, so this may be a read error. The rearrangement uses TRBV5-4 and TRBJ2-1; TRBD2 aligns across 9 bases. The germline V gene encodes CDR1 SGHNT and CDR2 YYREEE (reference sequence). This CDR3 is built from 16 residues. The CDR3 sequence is CACSLGGASGTNEQFF. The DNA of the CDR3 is TGTGCCTGCAGCCTTGGAGGGGCTAGCGGGACTAATGAGCAGTTCTTC.

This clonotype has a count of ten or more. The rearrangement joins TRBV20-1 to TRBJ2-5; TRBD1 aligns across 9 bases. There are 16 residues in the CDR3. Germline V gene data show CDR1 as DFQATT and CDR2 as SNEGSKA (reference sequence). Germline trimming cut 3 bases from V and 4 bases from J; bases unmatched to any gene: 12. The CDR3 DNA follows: TGCAGTGCTAGTACCCCCGGGACAGGGTGGACAGAGACCCAGTACTTC. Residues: CSASTPGTGWTETQYF.

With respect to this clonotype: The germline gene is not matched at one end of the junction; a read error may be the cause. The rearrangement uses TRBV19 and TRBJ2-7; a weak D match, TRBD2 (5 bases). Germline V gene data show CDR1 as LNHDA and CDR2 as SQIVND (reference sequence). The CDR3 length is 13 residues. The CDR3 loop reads CASAREGSHEQYF. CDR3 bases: TGTGCCTCTGCCCGGGAAGGCTCCCACGAGCAGTACTTC.

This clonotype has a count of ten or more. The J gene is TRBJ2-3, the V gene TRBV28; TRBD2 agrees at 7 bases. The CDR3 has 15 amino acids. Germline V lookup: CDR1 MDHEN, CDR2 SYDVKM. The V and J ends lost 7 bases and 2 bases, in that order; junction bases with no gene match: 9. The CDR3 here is CASIWGGRPTDTQYF. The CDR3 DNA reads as TGTGCCAGCATATGGGGGGGGAGGCCCACAGATACGCAGTATTTT.

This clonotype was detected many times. The CDR3 spells CAIKASSYNEQFF. The CDR3 DNA reads TGTGCCATCAAGGCAAGCTCCTACAATGAGCAGTTCTTC. The chain uses TRBV10-3 and TRBJ2-1; no definite D call. Trimming removed 7 bases at V and 0 bases at J, with 7 bases between. The CDR3 sequence is 13 residues long. CDR1 is ENHRY, CDR2 SYGVKD, per germline.